This T cell receptor (beta chain) originates from a study of beta chain features in type 1 diabetes. The study's findings and limits: Among type 1 diabetes patients, VDJ junctions had fewer insertions and more deletions.

Since all of the isolated RNA was reverse transcribed, expressed TCRB transcripts were what got sequenced. Sequencing was performed with immunoSEQ multiplex PCR; in TCRdb, only in-frame clones are kept and a portion is missing. The sample includes 120,000 to 150,000 clones, 48% of them seen just once. Comments on this clone: Its antigen is as yet unknown.

The germline gives CDR1 SGHNT, CDR2 YYREEE (reference sequence). The CDR3 spans 12 residues. The ends were cut back, 1 base at V and 8 bases at J, with 9 bases in the middle. The receptor's source is a man younger than 35 in good health. V and J are TRBV5-4 and TRBJ1-1; D perhaps matches TRBD1 (5 bases). What was sequenced was Tregs from blood. The CDR3 reads CASSLMTAEAFF. Written as DNA, the CDR3 is TGTGCCAGCAGCTTGATGACAGCCGAAGCTTTCTTT.